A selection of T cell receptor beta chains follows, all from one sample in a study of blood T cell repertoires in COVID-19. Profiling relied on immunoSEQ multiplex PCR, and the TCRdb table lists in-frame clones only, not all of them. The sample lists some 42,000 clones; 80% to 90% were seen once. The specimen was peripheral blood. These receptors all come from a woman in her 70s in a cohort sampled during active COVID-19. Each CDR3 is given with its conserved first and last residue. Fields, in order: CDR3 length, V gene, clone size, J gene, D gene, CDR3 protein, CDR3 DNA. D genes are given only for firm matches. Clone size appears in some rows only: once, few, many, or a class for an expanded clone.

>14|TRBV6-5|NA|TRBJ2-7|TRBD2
CASRTGGGIYEQYF
TGTGCCAGCAGGACTGGCGGGGGAATCTACGAGCAGTACTTC
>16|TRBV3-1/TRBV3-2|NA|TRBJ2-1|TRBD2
CASSQAGTSGSNEQFF
TGTGCCAGCAGCCAGGCCGGGACTAGCGGGAGCAATGAGCAGTTCTTC
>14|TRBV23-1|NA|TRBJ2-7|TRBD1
CASGPGTEPYEQYF
TGCGCCAGCGGCCCCGGGACAGAGCCCTACGAGCAGTACTTC
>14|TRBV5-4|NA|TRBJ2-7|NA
CASSSGLRSYEQYF
TGTGCCAGCAGCTCAGGGTTAAGGTCCTACGAGCAGTACTTC
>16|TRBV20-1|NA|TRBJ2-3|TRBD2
CSASYGFAGGRDTQYF
TGCAGTGCTAGTTATGGGTTTGCGGGAGGGCGGGATACGCAGTATTTT
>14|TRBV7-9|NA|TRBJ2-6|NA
CASSLSTGANVLTF
TGTGCCAGCAGCTTATCTACTGGGGCCAACGTCCTGACTTTC
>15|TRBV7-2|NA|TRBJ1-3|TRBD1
CASSSRQGAGNTIYF
TGTGCCAGCAGCTCACGACAGGGGGCCGGAAACACCATATATTTT
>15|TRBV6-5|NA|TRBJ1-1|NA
CASSYSRAKDTEAFF
TGTGCCAGCAGTTACTCCAGGGCAAAAGACACTGAAGCTTTCTTT
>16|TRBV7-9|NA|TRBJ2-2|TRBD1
CASSLPTGGIAGELFF
TGTGCCAGCAGCTTACCCACAGGGGGCATCGCCGGGGAGCTGTTTTTT
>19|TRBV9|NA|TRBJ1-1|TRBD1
CASSRTPAGTGNRGTEAFF
TGTGCCAGCAGCAGAACCCCCGCTGGGACAGGGAACAGAGGCACTGAAGCTTTCTTT
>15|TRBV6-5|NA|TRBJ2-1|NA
CASRRNRASYNEQFF
TGTGCCAGCAGGAGGAACAGGGCTTCCTACAATGAGCAGTTCTTC
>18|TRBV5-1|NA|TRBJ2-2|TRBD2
CASSPSTSGYANTGELFF
TGCGCCAGCAGCCCCTCGACTAGCGGGTACGCGAACACCGGGGAGCTGTTTTTT
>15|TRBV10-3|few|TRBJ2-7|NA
CAISEGQGLTYEQYF
TGTGCCATCAGTGAGGGGCAGGGCCTTACCTACGAGCAGTACTTC
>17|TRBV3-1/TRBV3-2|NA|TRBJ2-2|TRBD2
CASSQPGLAGITGELFF
TGTGCCAGCAGCCAACCGGGACTAGCGGGTATCACCGGGGAGCTGTTTTTT
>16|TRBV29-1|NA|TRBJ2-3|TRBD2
CSVLLAGGTSTDTQYF
TGCAGCGTTCTCCTAGCGGGGGGGACTAGCACAGATACGCAGTATTTT
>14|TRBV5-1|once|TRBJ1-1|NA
CASSGEEGNTEAFF
TGCGCCAGCAGCGGGGAGGAGGGAAACACTGAAGCTTTCTTT
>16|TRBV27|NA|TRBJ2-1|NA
CASTLQGYGYNNEQFF
TGTGCCAGCACCCTACAGGGTTATGGGTATAACAATGAGCAGTTCTTC
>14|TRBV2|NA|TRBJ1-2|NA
CASSEQGSNYGYTF
TGTGCCAGCAGTGAACAGGGGTCGAATTATGGCTACACCTTC
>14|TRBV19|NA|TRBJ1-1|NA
CASSIYAGRTEAFF
TGTGCCAGTAGTATCTACGCAGGTCGGACTGAAGCTTTCTTT
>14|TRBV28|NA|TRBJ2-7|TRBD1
CASNTPGQPYEQYF
TGTGCCAGCAACACTCCGGGACAGCCCTACGAGCAGTACTTC
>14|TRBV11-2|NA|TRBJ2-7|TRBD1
CASSLGDRGYEQYF
TGTGCCAGCAGCTTAGGAGACAGGGGTTACGAGCAGTACTTC
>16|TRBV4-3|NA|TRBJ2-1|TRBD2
CASSQEGLAGVNEQFF
TGCGCCAGCAGCCAAGAGGGACTAGCGGGAGTCAATGAGCAGTTCTTC
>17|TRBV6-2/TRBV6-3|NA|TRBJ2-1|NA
CASSYSMRLVPYNEQFF
TGTGCCAGCAGTTACTCGATGCGGTTGGTCCCCTACAATGAGCAGTTCTTC
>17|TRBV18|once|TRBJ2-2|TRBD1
CASSPRDDRGRAGELFF
TGTGCCAGCTCACCAAGGGACGACAGGGGGCGCGCCGGGGAGCTGTTTTTT
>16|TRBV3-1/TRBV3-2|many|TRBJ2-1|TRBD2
CASSQGTSGRISEQFF
TGTGCCAGCAGCCAAGGGACTAGCGGGAGGATCAGTGAGCAGTTCTTC
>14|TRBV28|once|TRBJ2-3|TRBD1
CASRRQGVTDTQYF
TGTGCCAGCAGGAGACAGGGGGTTACAGATACGCAGTATTTT
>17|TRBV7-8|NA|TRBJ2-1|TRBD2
CASSLAIASGGPNEQFF
TGTGCCAGCAGCTTAGCGATTGCTAGCGGGGGCCCCAATGAGCAGTTCTTC
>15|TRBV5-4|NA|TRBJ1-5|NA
CASSLAGSGNQPQHF
TGTGCCAGCAGCTTGGCAGGCTCGGGCAATCAGCCCCAGCATTTT
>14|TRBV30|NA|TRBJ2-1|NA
CAWNGGLPDGAQFF
TGTGCCTGGAACGGGGGGCTACCCGATGGTGCGCAGTTCTTC
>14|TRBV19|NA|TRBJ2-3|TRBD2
CASSTQRESDTQYF
TGTGCCAGTAGTACCCAGCGGGAGTCAGATACGCAGTATTTT
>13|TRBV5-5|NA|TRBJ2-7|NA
CASSWRNRVEQYF
TGTGCCAGCAGCTGGAGAAACAGGGTGGAGCAGTACTTC
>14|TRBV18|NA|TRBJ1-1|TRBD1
CASSPGQGNTEAFF
TGTGCCAGCTCACCGGGACAGGGTAACACTGAAGCTTTCTTT
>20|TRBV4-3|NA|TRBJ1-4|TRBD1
CASSQEASGTSTGVNEKLFF
TGCGCCAGCAGCCAAGAAGCCTCCGGGACTTCGACAGGGGTTAATGAAAAACTGTTTTTT
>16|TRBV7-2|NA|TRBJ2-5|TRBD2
CASSVQSGRAQETQYF
TGTGCCAGCAGCGTGCAAAGCGGGAGAGCACAAGAGACCCAGTACTTC
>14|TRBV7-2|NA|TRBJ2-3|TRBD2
CASCSSGKMDTQYF
TGTGCCAGCTGCTCTAGCGGGAAGATGGATACGCAGTATTTT
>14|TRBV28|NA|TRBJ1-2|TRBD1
CASSRTGGEPGYTF
TGTGCCAGCAGTCGGACAGGGGGCGAGCCTGGCTACACCTTC
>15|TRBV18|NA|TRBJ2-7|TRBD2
CASSRPGLASYEQYF
TGTGCCAGCTCCCGACCTGGACTAGCGAGCTACGAGCAGTACTTC
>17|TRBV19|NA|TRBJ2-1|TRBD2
CASSSPGGVAGGRGQFF
TGTGCCAGTAGCAGCCCCGGGGGTGTAGCGGGAGGGCGTGGGCAGTTCTTC
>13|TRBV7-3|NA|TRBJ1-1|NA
CASSFLQDTEAFF
TGTGCCAGCAGCTTCCTCCAGGACACTGAAGCTTTCTTT
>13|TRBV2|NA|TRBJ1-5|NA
CASRTVSNQPQHF
TGTGCCAGTCGGACAGTTAGCAATCAGCCCCAGCATTTT
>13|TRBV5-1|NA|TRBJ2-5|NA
CASSSERSLPGYF
TGCGCCAGCAGCTCAGAAAGGAGTCTCCCCGGATACTTC
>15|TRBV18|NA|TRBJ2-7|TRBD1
CASSPRQGDTYEQYF
TGTGCCAGCTCACCCCGGCAGGGGGATACTTACGAGCAGTACTTC
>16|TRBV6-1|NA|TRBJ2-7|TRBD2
CASREYMTSGPYEQYF
TGTGCCAGCAGGGAATACATGACTAGCGGTCCGTACGAGCAGTACTTC
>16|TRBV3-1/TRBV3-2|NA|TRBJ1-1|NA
CASSHRGKGRGGKAFF
TGTGCCAGCAGCCATCGGGGCAAGGGAAGGGGAGGAAAAGCTTTCTTT
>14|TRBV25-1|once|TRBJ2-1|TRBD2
CASSDSGRGNEQFF
TGTGCCAGCAGTGACAGCGGGAGAGGGAATGAGCAGTTCTTC
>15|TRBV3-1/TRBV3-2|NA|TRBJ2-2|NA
CASSQGAGGPGELFF
TGTGCCAGCAGCCAAGGAGCCGGCGGGCCCGGGGAGCTGTTTTTT
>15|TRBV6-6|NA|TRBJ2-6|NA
CASSHREAGANVLTF
TGTGCCAGCAGCCACAGGGAAGCTGGGGCCAACGTCCTGACTTTC
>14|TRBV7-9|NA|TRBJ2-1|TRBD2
CASKLAGGYNEQFF
TGTGCCAGCAAGCTAGCGGGAGGATACAATGAGCAGTTCTTC
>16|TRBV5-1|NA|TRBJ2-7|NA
CASSLIGPDMDYEQYF
TGCGCCAGCAGCCTCATTGGGCCGGACATGGATTACGAGCAGTACTTC
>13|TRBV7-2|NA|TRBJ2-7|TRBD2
CASSLGLYREQYF
TGTGCCAGCAGCTTGGGACTATACCGGGAGCAGTACTTC
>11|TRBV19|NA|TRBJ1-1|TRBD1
CASSMTGDAFF
TGTGCCAGTAGTATGACAGGGGACGCTTTCTTT
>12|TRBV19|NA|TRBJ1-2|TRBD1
CASSARTGGYTF
TGTGCCAGTAGTGCGAGGACAGGTGGCTACACCTTC
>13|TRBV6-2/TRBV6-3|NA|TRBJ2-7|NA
CASSYRGNYEQYF
TGTGCCAGCAGTTACCGAGGAAACTACGAGCAGTACTTC
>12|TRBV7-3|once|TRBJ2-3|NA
CASSSFTDTQYF
TGTGCCAGCAGCTCCTTCACAGATACGCAGTATTTT
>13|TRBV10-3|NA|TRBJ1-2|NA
CAISVQGAYGYTF
TGTGCCATCAGCGTACAGGGTGCCTATGGCTACACCTTC
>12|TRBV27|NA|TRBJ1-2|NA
CASSTGDGGYTF
TGTGCCAGCAGTACGGGGGACGGTGGCTACACCTTC
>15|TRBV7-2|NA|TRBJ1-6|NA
CASSSQAREDSPLHF
TGTGCCAGCAGCTCCCAGGCCCGCGAAGATTCACCCCTCCACTTT
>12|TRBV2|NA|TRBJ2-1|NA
CASSGDYNEQFF
TGTGCCAGCAGCGGGGATTACAATGAGCAGTTCTTC
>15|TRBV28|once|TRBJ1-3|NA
CASSKDRSSGNTIYF
TGTGCCAGCAGTAAAGACAGGTCCTCTGGAAACACCATATATTTT